This TCR beta chain appears in the sequencing data of a study of vaccination effects on CD4 cells after COVID-19. Study-wide context: Each participant received a vaccine that was either BNT162b2 or mRNA-1273, given as two doses. Broader study findings: By a late point after vaccination, infection- and vaccine-induced clones had shrunk markedly through clonal contraction.

The germline V gene has CDR1 MNHEY and CDR2 SVGAGI. V lost 7 bases and J 5 bases, leaving 17 bases between the germline ends. The CDR3 consists of 14 residues. Regarding this clone: Its antigen is currently unknown.

Some clones are missing from TCRdb's copy, which holds only in-frame ones; the method was immunoSEQ multiplex PCR. The data show under 40,000 clones, with roughly 70% seen just once and about 3.8% held by the top ten. Culture lasted around eleven days before CD4+ T cell isolation. Vaccine recipients had no previous SARS-CoV-2 infection; their nucleocapsid antibodies were negative. This specimen consisted of CD4+ T cells from PBMCs cultured without peptide, obtained before COVID-19 vaccination. This sequence was found in a human donor who received a COVID-19 vaccine. This rearrangement joins TRBV6-5 to TRBJ2-5; D gene uncertain. CDR3 bases: TGTGCCAGCAATCCGAGCGACCTTAGGGAGACCCAGTACTTC. This translates into CASNPSDLRETQYF.